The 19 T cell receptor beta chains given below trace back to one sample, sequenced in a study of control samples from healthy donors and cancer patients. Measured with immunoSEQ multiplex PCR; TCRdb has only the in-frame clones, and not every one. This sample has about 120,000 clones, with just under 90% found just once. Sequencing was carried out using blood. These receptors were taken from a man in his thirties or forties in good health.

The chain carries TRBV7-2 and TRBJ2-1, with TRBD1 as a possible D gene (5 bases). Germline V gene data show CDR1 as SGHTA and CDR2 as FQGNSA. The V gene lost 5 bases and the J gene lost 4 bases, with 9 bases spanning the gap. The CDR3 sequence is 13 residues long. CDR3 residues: CASSPQEYNEQFF. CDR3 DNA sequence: TGTGCCAGCAGCCCACAGGAATACAATGAGCAGTTCTTC.

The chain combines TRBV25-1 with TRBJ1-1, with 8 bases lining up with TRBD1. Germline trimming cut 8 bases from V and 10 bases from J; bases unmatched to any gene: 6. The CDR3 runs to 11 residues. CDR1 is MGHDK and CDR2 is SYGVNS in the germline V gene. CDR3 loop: CASGRGTGAFF. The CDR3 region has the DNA TGTGCCAGCGGCCGAGGGACAGGAGCTTTCTTT.

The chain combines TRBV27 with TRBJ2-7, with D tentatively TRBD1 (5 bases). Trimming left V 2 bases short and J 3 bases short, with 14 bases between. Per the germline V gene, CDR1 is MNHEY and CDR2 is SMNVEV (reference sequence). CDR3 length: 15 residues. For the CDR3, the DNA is TGTGCCAGCAGTTTAACCCCTCAGGGATTCTACGAGCAGTACTTC. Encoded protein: CASSLTPQGFYEQYF.

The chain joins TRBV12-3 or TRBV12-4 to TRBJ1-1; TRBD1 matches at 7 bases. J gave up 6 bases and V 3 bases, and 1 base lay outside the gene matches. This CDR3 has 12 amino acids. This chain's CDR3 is CASSFTGAEAFF. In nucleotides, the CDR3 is TGTGCCAGCAGTTTTACAGGGGCTGAAGCTTTCTTT.

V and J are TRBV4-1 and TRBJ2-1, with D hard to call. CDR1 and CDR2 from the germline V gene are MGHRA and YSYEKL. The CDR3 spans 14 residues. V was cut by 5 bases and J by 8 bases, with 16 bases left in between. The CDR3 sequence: CASSLVGVLDEQFF. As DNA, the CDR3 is TGCGCCAGCAGCTTAGTAGGAGTGTTGGATGAGCAGTTCTTC.

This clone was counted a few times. This CDR3 reads CASSLFQGTDTQYF. The CDR3, as DNA: TGTGCCAGCAGCTTATTCCAGGGGACAGATACGCAGTATTTT. V is TRBV7-2 and J is TRBJ2-3, with TRBD1 as a possible D gene (6 bases). The ends were cut back, 2 bases at V and 3 bases at J, with 9 bases in the middle. The CDR3 totals 14 residues. Germline loops: CDR1 SGHTA, CDR2 FQGNSA. Using reference TRBV7-2 and TRBJ2-3 for the parts outside the CDR3, the full variable domain is GAGVSQSPSNKVTEKGKDVELRCDPISGHTALYWYRQSLGQGLEFLIYFQGNSAPDKSGLPSDRFSAERTGGSVSTLTIQRTQQEDSAVYLCASSLFQGTDTQYFGPGTRLTVL.

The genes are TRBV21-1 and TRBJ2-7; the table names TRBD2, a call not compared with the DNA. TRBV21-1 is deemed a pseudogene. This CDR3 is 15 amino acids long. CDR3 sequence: CASNPGGVHYYEQYV. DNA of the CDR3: TGTGCCAGCAACCCGGGAGGGGTACATTACTACGAGCAGTACGTC.

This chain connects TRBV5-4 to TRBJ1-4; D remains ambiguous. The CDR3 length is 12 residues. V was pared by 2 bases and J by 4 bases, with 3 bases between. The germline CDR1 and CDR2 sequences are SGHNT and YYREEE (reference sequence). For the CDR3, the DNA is TGTGCCAGCAGCTTTAATAATGAAAAACTGTTTTTT. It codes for CASSFNNEKLFF.

The CDR3 loop reads CASNLGGKNYGYTF. In nucleotides, the CDR3 is TGTGCCAGCAATCTCGGGGGGAAAAACTATGGCTACACCTTC. The chain uses TRBV6-5 and TRBJ1-2, with D possibly being TRBD1 (5 bases). The CDR3 has 14 amino acids. Germline V gives CDR1 MNHEY, CDR2 SVGAGI. V shed 7 bases and J shed 2 bases, with 14 bases lying between them.

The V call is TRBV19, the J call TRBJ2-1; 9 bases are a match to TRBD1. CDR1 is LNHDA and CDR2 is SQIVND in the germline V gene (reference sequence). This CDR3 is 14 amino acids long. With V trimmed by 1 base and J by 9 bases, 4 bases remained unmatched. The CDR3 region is CASSIGQGGAEQFF. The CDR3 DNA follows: TGTGCCAGTAGTATAGGACAGGGGGGAGCTGAGCAGTTCTTC.

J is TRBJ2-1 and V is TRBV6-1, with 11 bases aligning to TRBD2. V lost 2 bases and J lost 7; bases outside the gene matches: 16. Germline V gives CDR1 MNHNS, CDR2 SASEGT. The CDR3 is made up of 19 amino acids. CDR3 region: CASSELGLAATRRVNEQFF. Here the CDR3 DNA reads TGTGCCAGCAGTGAATTGGGACTAGCGGCGACGCGGCGTGTGAATGAGCAGTTCTTC.

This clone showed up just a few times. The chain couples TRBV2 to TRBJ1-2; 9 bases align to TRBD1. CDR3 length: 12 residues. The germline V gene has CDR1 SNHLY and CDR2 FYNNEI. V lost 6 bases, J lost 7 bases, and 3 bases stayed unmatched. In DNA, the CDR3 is TGTGCCAGCAGGGGGACAGGGTTTGGCTACACCTTC. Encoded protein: CASRGTGFGYTF.

The CDR3 DNA is TGCGCCAGCAGCTCCTTTGGGGGTACTAGCGGGATCTCCTACGAGCAGTACTTC. The encoded protein is CASSSFGGTSGISYEQYF. This chain uses TRBV5-1 with TRBJ2-7; 10 bases are a match to TRBD2. This CDR3 has 18 residues. With V trimmed by 3 bases and J by 0 bases, 12 bases remained unmatched. Looked up from germline, CDR1 is SGHRS and CDR2 is YFSETQ.

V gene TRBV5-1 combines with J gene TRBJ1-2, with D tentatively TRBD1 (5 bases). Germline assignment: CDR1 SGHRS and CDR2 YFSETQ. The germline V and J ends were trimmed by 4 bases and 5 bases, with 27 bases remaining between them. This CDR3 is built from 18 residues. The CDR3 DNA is TGCGCCAGCAGCCAACACCTCAACTACAAAGGGACGTATTATGGCTACACCTTC. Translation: CASSQHLNYKGTYYGYTF.

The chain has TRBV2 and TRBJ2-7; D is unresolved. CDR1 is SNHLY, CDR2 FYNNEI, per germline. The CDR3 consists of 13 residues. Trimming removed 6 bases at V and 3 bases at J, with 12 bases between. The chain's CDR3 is CASSQGFYYEQYV. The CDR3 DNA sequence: TGTGCCAGCAGCCAAGGATTCTACTACGAGCAGTACGTC.

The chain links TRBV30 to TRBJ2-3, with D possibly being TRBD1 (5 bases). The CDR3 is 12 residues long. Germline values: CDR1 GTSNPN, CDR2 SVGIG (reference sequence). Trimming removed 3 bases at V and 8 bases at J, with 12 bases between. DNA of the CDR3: TGTGCCTGGAGCTATAGGGGTGTTACGCAGTATTTT. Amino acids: CAWSYRGVTQYF.

In DNA, the CDR3 is TGTGCCAGCAGCTTAGACAGGAACACCGGGGAGCTGTTTTTT. Protein sequence: CASSLDRNTGELFF. J is TRBJ2-2 and V is TRBV13, with D unclear. The CDR3 is made up of 14 amino acids. Per germline, CDR1 PRHDT and CDR2 FYEKMQ (reference sequence). Trimming took 1 base from V and 1 from J, leaving 4 bases between them.

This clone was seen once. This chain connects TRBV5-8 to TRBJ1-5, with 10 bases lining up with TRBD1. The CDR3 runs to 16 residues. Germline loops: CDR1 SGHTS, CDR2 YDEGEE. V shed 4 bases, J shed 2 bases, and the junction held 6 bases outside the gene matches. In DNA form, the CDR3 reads TGTGCCAGCAGCGCTGGACAGGGGGGGGGCAATCAGCCCCAGCATTTT. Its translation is CASSAGQGGGNQPQHF.

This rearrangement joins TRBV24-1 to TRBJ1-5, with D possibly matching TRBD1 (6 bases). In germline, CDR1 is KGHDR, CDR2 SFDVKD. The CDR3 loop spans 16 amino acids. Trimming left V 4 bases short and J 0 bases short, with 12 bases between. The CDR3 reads CATSDPTDSSNQPQHF. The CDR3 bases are TGTGCCACCAGTGACCCGACGGACAGTAGCAATCAGCCCCAGCATTTT.